These 8 T cell receptor beta chains were all obtained from the same sample, sequenced in a study of Ad26.COV2.S vaccination and SARS-CoV-2 variants. The method was immunoSEQ multiplex PCR; TCRdb's version includes in-frame clones alone and lacks a portion of them. The sample holds 350,000 to 400,000 clones, 89% seen once. Indicated treatment: roughly 20 received Ad26.COV2.S at low or high dose, single or two shots; about 5 received placebo; per-sample allocation not given. Sampling was done on day 63 after the first vaccine or placebo injection. The sample here was peripheral blood, taken in a trial of Ad26.COV2.S vaccine versus placebo. The receptors were sampled from a person aged 18-60 years who received the Ad26.COV2.S COVID-19 vaccine or a placebo.

V gene TRBV11-2 combines with J gene TRBJ2-7; 10 bases line up with TRBD2. Trimming took 1 base from V and 9 from J; bases not matched to a gene: 12. The germline CDR1 and CDR2 sequences are SGHAT and FQNNGV. CDR3 length equals 16 residues. In DNA, the CDR3 is TGTGCCAGCAGCTTAGGGTCGGGGCTAGCGGGGGCGGCGCAGTACTTC. Translation: CASSLGSGLAGAAQYF.

V and J are TRBV7-2 and TRBJ2-1, with D possibly being TRBD1 (6 bases). Germline V lookup: CDR1 SGHTA, CDR2 FQGNSA. The V end lost 5 bases, the J end lost 4 bases, and 12 bases lay between the germline ends. The CDR3 spans 14 residues. CDR3 residues: CASSPRTVYNEQFF. Written as DNA, the CDR3 is TGTGCCAGCAGCCCCAGGACAGTGTACAATGAGCAGTTCTTC.

A word on this clone: Mismatch with germline at one junction end may stem from a read error. J is TRBJ2-7 and V is TRBV7-9; tentative D call: TRBD2 (5 bases). The CDR3 is made up of 13 amino acids. Germline CDR1 reads SEHNR; CDR2 reads FQNEAQ (reference sequence). CDR3 in amino acids: CASSLAQEDPVDF. CDR3 in DNA: TGTGCCAGCAGCTTAGCGCAGGAGGATCCCGTTGACTTC.

This chain links TRBV20-1 with TRBJ2-5; D is undetermined. The CDR3 is 10 amino acids. Germline V lookup: CDR1 DFQATT, CDR2 SNEGSKA (reference sequence). Trimming removed 7 bases at V and 2 bases at J, with 5 bases between. In nucleotides, the CDR3 is TGCAGTGTAACGCAAGAGACCCAGTACTTC. The encoded protein is CSVTQETQYF.

The CDR3 here is CASTPPDGISGANVLTF. The CDR3 DNA reads as TGTGCCAGCACCCCCCCGGACGGCATCTCTGGGGCCAACGTCCTGACTTTC. The chain has TRBV6-2 or TRBV6-3 and TRBJ2-6; unclear D gene. Trimming took 7 bases from V and 0 from J, leaving 16 bases between them. The CDR3 has 17 amino acids. From germline, CDR1 is MNHEY and CDR2 SVGEGT.

The gene calls are TRBV6-5 and TRBJ1-6; the match to TRBD1 covers 8 bases. The germline gives CDR1 MNHEY, CDR2 SVGAGI. The CDR3 has 15 residues. The V gene end was trimmed by 9 bases and the J gene end by 4 bases; junction bases not matched to a gene: 8. The CDR3 region has the DNA TGTGCCAGTACTCGGGACAGGCTTTATAATTCACCCCTCCACTTT. This codes for CASTRDRLYNSPLHF.

The chain has TRBV7-2 and TRBJ2-3; weak D call: TRBD2 (8 bases). The CDR3 runs to 19 residues. Germline V gene data show CDR1 as SGHTA and CDR2 as FQGNSA. The ends were cut back, 2 bases at V and 2 bases at J, with 23 bases in the middle. The chain's CDR3 is CASSLPGGRVAGFTDTQYF. CDR3 sequence (DNA): TGTGCCAGCAGCTTACCAGGGGGTAGGGTAGCGGGATTCACAGATACGCAGTATTTT.

The chain combines TRBV6-6 with TRBJ2-1, with TRBD2 identical over 7 bases. The CDR3 loop spans 16 amino acids. Per the germline V gene, CDR1 is MNHNY and CDR2 is SVGAGI (reference sequence). V lost 4 bases to trimming and J lost 10 bases; unmatched junction nucleotides: 16. This chain's CDR3 is CASSSNYGGRAYEQFF. CDR3 coding DNA: TGTGCCAGCAGTTCCAACTATGGGGGGAGGGCCTACGAGCAGTTCTTC.